This T cell receptor beta chain comes out of a study of glioma-infiltrating T cells. The study's findings and limits: Above-expected tissue-blood divergence occurred in all gliomas, most in low-grade ones. Tissue and blood shared very few CDR3 sequences. A blood CDR3 motif signature was depleted in highly divergent patients.

In its sample, this clonotype was seen a few times. Its target is not known. The CDR3 is 16 amino acids. The ends were cut back, 8 bases at V and 0 bases at J, with 18 bases in the middle. Germline CDR1 is MNHEY and CDR2 is SMNVEV (reference sequence). The iRepertoire nested amplicon-rescue multiplex PCR amplified TCR alpha and beta CDR3s from RNA. Tissue mRNA or PBMC total RNA, 100-400 ng, went into one-step reverse transcription and amplification. Using its own MiXCR run on the multiplex PCR reads, TCRdb lists one record per CDR3 protein. There are approximately 400,000 distinct CDR3 sequences in the sample; roughly two fifths occur only once, and around 12% lies in the top ten.

The sequence derives from a human donor with low-grade glioma or glioblastoma, undergoing nonglioma brain surgery, or in good health (not recorded which). V usage is TRBV27 and J usage is TRBJ2-3; the D is unclear. The specimen sequenced was glioma tissue, nonneoplastic brain tissue, or PBMCs (not recorded which). The CDR3: CASGHYGFASTDTQYF. CDR3 bases: TGTGCCAGCGGGCATTATGGATTTGCTAGCACAGATACGCAGTATTTT.